This TCR beta chain was captured in a study of blood T cell repertoires in COVID-19 (dated by TCRdb to about 2020). Regarding the study in general: Samples from collaborators originated in the United States, Italy and Spain and spanned both the acute and convalescent phases of COVID-19. The material from the prospective study consisted of cDNA or gDNA derived from T cells, B-cell-depleted T cells, or PBMCs. Subjects who had been exposed to COVID-19, were actively infected with it, or had recovered from it provided the deeply sampled blood TCRbeta repertoires that made up the dataset. A freely available public database, intended as a resource for researchers studying the immune response to SARS-CoV-2, is where the repertoires were released. The samples were drawn from two sources: the first 160 participants of the ongoing ImmuneRACE study, and 1,000 to 1,500 subjects contributed by 6 global collaborators. The sample metadata nearly always contained a de-identified subject ID, COVID-19 status, age in years and sex. Where available, HLA class I and class II types were obtained from metadata supplied by the sample provider rather than from assay-based typing. What the study reported, not specific to this receptor: Clinical and demographic metadata were provided uncurated, with the amount varying by source and participant.

TCRbeta CDR3 regions were amplified from genomic DNA by means of the immunoSEQ Assay, a bias-controlled multiplex PCR. As for the authors' bioinformatics: Nucleated cell counts per sample were estimated from amplification of reference gene primers within the assay. To quantify the absolute abundance of each unique TCRbeta CDR3 rearrangement, sequence reads were collapsed and filtered. For each sample, productive Simpson clonality was calculated as the square root of Simpson's diversity index over productive rearrangements. TCRdb carries this immuneACCESS record with in-frame sequences only. Its versions omit some clonotypes, under half of them owing to an unresolved V gene in the studies checked, with the rest unexplained. V, J and clone size were drawn from that table, and D and trimming were deduced from the DNA. For this sample there are roughly 250,000 clones; about 85% appear just once. The top ten constitute about 6% of the sample.

Remarks on this clone: The antigen this receptor binds is unknown. Per-base qualities were not stored, and no clone one base away is much larger.

Enrolling through a virtual design, the prospective study's participants ranged in age from roughly 18 to 89 years and lived across about two dozen United States geographic areas. Cohort assignment in the prospective study relied on participant-reported clinical history from a screening survey and a study questionnaire. In the prospective study, whole blood, serum and a nasopharyngeal or oropharyngeal swab were collected from each participant by mobile phlebotomists. Participants in the prospective study had the option to provide additional blood draws and questionnaires over a roughly 2-month period. Before DNA extraction, blood samples from the prospective study were shipped at room temperature or frozen. Reading from cysteine to phenylalanine, the CDR3 counts 14 amino acids. The DNA shown is the 42-base CDR3, in frame from base 1. CDR1 and CDR2 are read off the germline V gene as SQVTM and ANQGSEA. Ends trimmed: V by 6 bases, J by 7 bases; bases unmatched to a gene: 12.

This clonotype originated in a woman aged 25 to 39 with acute COVID-19. The receptor chain draws on TRBV29-1 and TRBJ1-2, with 9 central nucleotides matching TRBD1. The sequenced sample consisted of PBMCs or T cells enriched from blood (not recorded which). CDR3 reads: CSVAGTGYGIGYTF. The DNA is as follows: TGCAGCGTCGCCGGGACAGGGTACGGTATTGGCTACACCTTC. The variable domain in full, with residues beyond the CDR3 obtained from the reference TRBV29-1 and TRBJ1-2 genes, is SAVISQKPSRDICQRGTSLTIQCQVDSQVTMMFWYRQQPGQSLTLIATANQGSEATYESGFVIDKFPISRPNLTFSTLTVSNMSPEDSSIYLCSVAGTGYGIGYTFGSGTRLTVV.